These 2 T cell receptor beta chains share one sample of origin, sequenced in a study of shared clonotypes between healthy human individuals. Method: immunoSEQ multiplex PCR; TCRdb's copy keeps in-frame clones and lacks some. The table has around 2.3 million clones, roughly 95% seen once. Material for sequencing was naive CD4+ T cells sorted from blood. Subset defined: CD45RA+ positively selected. Receptor source: a man younger than 30 in good health.

The J gene is TRBJ2-1, the V gene TRBV5-1; TRBD2 matches 8 bases. Germline loops: CDR1 SGHRS, CDR2 YFSETQ. The J segment lost 7 bases and the V segment lost 4 bases, leaving 7 bases of the junction unmatched. This CDR3 has 14 residues. Written as DNA, the CDR3 is TGCGCCAGCAGCCTAGGGACTAGGGGGAATGAGCAGTTCTTC. Protein product: CASSLGTRGNEQFF. The whole variable domain, remainder taken from reference TRBV5-1 and TRBJ2-1, is KAGVTQTPRYLIKTRGQQVTLSCSPISGHRSVSWYQQTPGQGLQFLFEYFSETQRNKGNFPGRFSGRQFSNSRSEMNVSTLELGDSALYLCASSLGTRGNEQFFGPGTRLTVL.

J is TRBJ1-4 and V is TRBV4-1; D is unclear. The CDR3 length is 17 residues. Trimming removed 6 bases from V and 0 bases from J, with 17 bases in between. Germline V lookup: CDR1 MGHRA, CDR2 YSYEKL. The CDR3 protein is CASSHPTELATNEKLFF. CDR3 nucleotide sequence: TGCGCCAGCAGTCACCCCACAGAACTTGCAACTAATGAAAAACTGTTTTTT.